The 25 T cell receptor beta chains below were found in one sample sequenced in a study of breast tumors, draining lymph nodes, adjacent tissues. TCRdb ran MiXCR on the multiplex PCR reads and lists one entry per CDR3 protein. Of about 22,000 distinct CDR3 sequences in the sample, roughly 60% are singletons; the top ten hold roughly a fifth. Material for sequencing was tumor-adjacent breast tissue. Every receptor here comes from a female donor with breast cancer. Some clones in this sample may be carry-over from other donors' samples.

The rearrangement links TRBV18 to TRBJ2-7; D might be TRBD1 (6 bases). Trimming took 6 bases from V and 3 from J, leaving 15 bases between them. The CDR3 runs to 14 residues. Per the germline V gene, CDR1 is KGHSH and CDR2 is LQKENI. As DNA, the CDR3 is TGTGCCAGCTCTCCCGGGACAATATACTACGAGCAGTACTTC. Protein sequence: CASSPGTIYYEQYF.

This clonotype was counted once. This chain uses TRBV7-9 with TRBJ2-7; 8 bases fit TRBD1. V was pared by 7 bases and J by 3 bases, with 11 bases of the junction left unmatched. CDR3 length: 15 residues. CDR1 is SEHNR and CDR2 is FQNEAQ in the germline V gene (reference sequence). CDR3 region: CASIQEAGGGYEQYF. CDR3 DNA sequence: TGTGCCAGCATACAAGAGGCAGGGGGCGGCTACGAGCAGTACTTC. Complete variable domain (other parts from reference TRBV7-9 and TRBJ2-7): DTGVSQNPRHKITKRGQNVTFRCDPISEHNRLYWYRQTLGQGPEFLTYFQNEAQLEKSRLLSDRFSAERPKGSFSTLEIQRTEQGDSAMYLCASIQEAGGGYEQYFGPGTRLTVT.

The CDR3 nucleotides are TGTGCCAGCAGTTTTCGGACAGGGGTCACCGGGGAGCTGTTTTTT. It is translated as CASSFRTGVTGELFF. V gene TRBV12-3 or TRBV12-4 combines with J gene TRBJ2-2; 9 bases align to TRBD1. With V trimmed by 3 bases and J by 4 bases, 3 bases remained unmatched. The CDR3 loop spans 15 amino acids.

This clonotype was detected many times. The chain uses TRBV11-2 and TRBJ2-2; D not certain. Trimming shortened V by 5 bases and J by 10 bases, and 11 bases separated the two germline ends. CDR1 and CDR2 (germline): SGHAT, FQNNGV. The CDR3 is 12 amino acids. For the CDR3, the DNA is TGTGCCAGCAGCCTAACCAAGCTGGAGCTGTTTTTT. It specifies CASSLTKLELFF.

The CDR3 sequence is CASRDSGVATNEKLFF. CDR3 nucleotide sequence: TGTGCCAGCAGAGATTCAGGGGTTGCAACTAATGAAAAACTGTTTTTT. This rearrangement joins TRBV6-1 to TRBJ1-4; TRBD1 might be the D (6 bases). Per the germline V gene, CDR1 is MNHNS and CDR2 is SASEGT. The CDR3 totals 16 residues. The V end lost 6 bases, the J end lost 0 bases, and 14 bases lay between the germline ends.

This clonotype is medium-sized (0.01 to 0.1%). The V call is TRBV4-1, the J call TRBJ1-4; D may be TRBD1 (5 bases). Germline V lookup: CDR1 MGHRA, CDR2 YSYEKL. This CDR3 region has 14 residues. Trimming stripped 4 bases from V and 6 bases from J, with 12 bases between. The CDR3 nucleotides read TGCGCCAGCAGCCTCGGGACGGGGGATGAAAAACTGTTTTTT. This codes for CASSLGTGDEKLFF.

This clonotype was detected ten times or more. V usage is TRBV20-1 and J usage is TRBJ1-1; no clear D gene. Germline lookup yields CDR1 DFQATT and CDR2 SNEGSKA (reference sequence). The CDR3 sequence is 11 residues long. V was cut by 2 bases and J by 10 bases, with 11 bases left in between. The CDR3 sequence is CSARPGQRAFF. CDR3 DNA sequence: TGCAGTGCTAGACCCGGCCAAAGAGCTTTCTTT.

V gene TRBV15 combines with J gene TRBJ1-3, with unresolved D. This CDR3 is built from 18 residues. Trimming pared 0 bases from V and 0 bases from J, leaving 15 bases between. The germline CDR1 and CDR2 sequences are LNHNV and YYDKDF (reference sequence). The CDR3 is CATSRDRGRAVSGNTIYF. The CDR3 DNA follows: TGTGCCACCAGCAGAGATCGGGGAAGGGCTGTCTCTGGAAACACCATATATTTT.

The gene calls are TRBV6-1 and TRBJ2-7; no reliable D call. Per germline, CDR1 MNHNS and CDR2 SASEGT. V was trimmed by 1 base and J by 0 bases, leaving 7 bases between them. The length of the CDR3 is 14 residues. CDR3 amino acids: CASSEVGSSYEQYF. CDR3 DNA sequence: TGTGCCAGCAGTGAAGTGGGCAGCTCCTACGAGCAGTACTTC.

V gene TRBV3-1 combines with J gene TRBJ1-1, with D unresolved. The CDR3 consists of 12 residues. Looked up from germline, CDR1 is LGHDT and CDR2 is YNNKEL (reference sequence). V gave up 1 base and J gave up 11 bases, with 11 bases separating them. The CDR3 region is CASSQGGLQAFF. CDR3 nucleotide sequence: TGTGCCAGCAGCCAAGGCGGGCTTCAGGCTTTCTTT. The complete variable domain, with remaining parts taken from reference TRBV3-1 and TRBJ1-1, reads DTAVSQTPKYLVTQMGNDKSIKCEQNLGHDTMYWYKQDSKKFLKIMFSYNNKELIINETVPNRFSPKSPDKAHLNLHINSLELGDSAVYFCASSQGGLQAFFGQGTRLTVV.

This clonotype was observed at least ten times. The J gene is TRBJ2-1, the V gene TRBV14; possible D gene TRBD2, 6 bases. Germline V gene lookup returns CDR1 SGHDN and CDR2 FVKESK. The CDR3 has 14 amino acids. The V and J ends lost 3 bases and 3 bases respectively, with 9 bases between them. DNA for the CDR3: TGTGCCAGCAGCCACGGAGGGAACTACAATGAGCAGTTCTTC. It translates to CASSHGGNYNEQFF.

This clonotype was counted many times. This chain joins TRBV28 and TRBJ2-4, with 15 bases lining up with TRBD2. This CDR3 is 18 amino acids long. The trim removed 3 bases at V and 3 bases at J, leaving 6 bases unmatched. Germline V lookup: CDR1 MDHEN, CDR2 SYDVKM. The CDR3 region is CASSFGLAGGPVKNIQYF. The CDR3 DNA reads TGTGCCAGCAGTTTCGGACTAGCGGGAGGGCCGGTCAAAAACATTCAGTACTTC.

The chain joins TRBV11-3 to TRBJ2-1; D is unclear. The ends were cut back, 1 base at V and 2 bases at J, with 6 bases in the middle. From germline, CDR1 is SGHNT and CDR2 YENEEA. CDR3 size: 14 residues. The CDR3 reads CASSLGPPYNEQFF. In nucleotides, the CDR3 is TGTGCCAGCAGCTTAGGACCGCCCTACAATGAGCAGTTCTTC.

The CDR3 is CATSSRTPAGADTQYF. CDR3 sequence (DNA): TGTGCCACCAGCTCCCGAACCCCAGCGGGAGCGGATACGCAGTATTTT. The J gene is TRBJ2-3, the V gene TRBV15, with TRBD2 matching over 8 bases. Germline V CDR1 and CDR2: LNHNV, YYDKDF (reference sequence). The J segment lost 6 bases and the V segment lost 5 bases, leaving 13 bases of the junction unmatched. The CDR3 is 16 amino acids.

For the CDR3, the DNA is TGTGCCAGTAGTAGGACAGTCCCCACATCACCCCTCCACTTT. It specifies CASSRTVPTSPLHF. The chain is built from TRBV19 and TRBJ1-6, with D maybe TRBD1 (6 bases). Trimming took 4 bases from V and 10 from J, leaving 14 bases between them. Germline V lookup: CDR1 LNHDA, CDR2 SQIVND (reference sequence). CDR3 length: 14 amino acids.

Comment on this clonotype: The junction shows a germline mismatch at one end, possibly a read error. The chain joins TRBV20-1 to TRBJ1-2; 7 nucleotides match TRBD1. The CDR3 runs 12 residues. Germline V gene data show CDR1 as DFQATT and CDR2 as SNEGSKA (reference sequence). The CDR3 nucleotides read TGCGGATGTGGAGGGGGCCTCTATGGCTCCACCTTC. It translates to CGCGGGLYGSTF.

By frequency in the sample, this clonotype is medium-sized (0.01 to 0.1%). This chain links TRBV29-1 with TRBJ2-5; D remains unclear. Germline V gene sequence: CDR1 SQVTM, CDR2 ANQGSEA. With 3 bases removed from V and 5 bases from J, the gap between germline ends came to 10 bases. This CDR3 contains 12 residues. This CDR3 reads CSVDYSRETQYF. CDR3 DNA: TGCAGCGTTGACTATTCTAGGGAGACCCAGTACTTC.

As regards this clonotype: A clone one base away is much larger, so this may be a read error. This chain connects TRBV5-6 to TRBJ1-5, with a possible D match to TRBD1 (5 bases). Germline V gives CDR1 SGHDT, CDR2 YYEEEE. The CDR3 has 14 residues. V lost 7 bases, J lost 4 bases, and 15 bases lay in between. The CDR3 protein is CASDYRDANQPQHF. The CDR3 DNA sequence: TGTGCCAGCGATTACCGGGACGCGAATCAGCCCCAGCATTTT.

Concerning this clonotype itself: One junction end disagrees with the germline gene, perhaps due to a read error. V is TRBV3-1 and J is TRBJ2-7; D ambiguous. The CDR3 is 13 amino acids. CDR1 LGHDT and CDR2 YNNKEL come from the germline V gene (reference sequence). CDR3 nucleotides: TGTCCCAGCAGCCAGGACCCATTCTACGAGCAGTACTTC. It yields the protein CPSSQDPFYEQYF.

This chain uses TRBV5-1 with TRBJ1-2, with 7 bases fitting TRBD1. Per the germline V gene, CDR1 is SGHRS and CDR2 is YFSETQ. V lost 3 bases to trimming and J lost 8 bases; unmatched junction nucleotides: 16. The CDR3 is 16 residues long. Here the CDR3 reads CASSSVGQAFVQGYTF. In DNA form, the CDR3 reads TGCGCCAGCAGCTCAGTCGGACAGGCTTTCGTCCAGGGCTACACCTTC.

The V and J genes are TRBV6-5 and TRBJ2-7, with TRBD2 identical over 11 bases. Germline loops: CDR1 MNHEY, CDR2 SVGAGI. The CDR3 totals 13 residues. The V segment lost 4 bases and the J segment 9 bases; nucleotides outside the gene matches: 5. CDR3 in amino acids: CASSSLAGGAQYF. DNA for the CDR3: TGTGCCAGCAGTTCCCTAGCGGGAGGCGCGCAGTACTTC.

The chain recombines TRBV5-5 with TRBJ1-2; 10 bases match TRBD1. Trimming at V came to 0 bases and at J to 2 bases, leaving 10 bases not matched to a gene. The CDR3 contains 18 residues. CDR1 is SGHKS, CDR2 YYEKEE, per germline (reference sequence). CDR3 in DNA: TGTGCCAGCAGCTTGGAATTTTTGGGACAGGGGCCGAACTATGGCTACACCTTC. Residues: CASSLEFLGQGPNYGYTF.

This clonotype was picked up one time. The J gene is TRBJ2-1, the V gene TRBV12-3 or TRBV12-4; TRBD2 matches 14 bases. V shed 3 bases, J shed 2 bases, and the junction held 0 bases outside the gene matches. The length of the CDR3 is 16 residues. The CDR3: CASSLGLAGAYNEQFF. The CDR3 nucleotides are TGTGCCAGCAGTTTGGGACTAGCGGGAGCCTACAATGAGCAGTTCTTC.

For the CDR3, the DNA is TGCAGTGCCCCCGCCCAGGTAGGCAATGAGCAGTTCTTC. Translated, it gives CSAPAQVGNEQFF. The chain uses TRBV20-1 and TRBJ2-1; D is undetermined. The CDR3 runs to 13 residues. The germline CDR1 and CDR2 sequences are DFQATT and SNEGSKA (reference sequence). The V end lost 6 bases, the J end lost 6 bases, and 15 bases lay between the germline ends.

At least ten counts were recorded for this clonotype. This chain uses TRBV5-8 with TRBJ2-5; D tentatively fits TRBD1 or TRBD2 (6 bases each). The CDR3 extends over 15 amino acids. The V end was cut by 2 bases, the J end by 4 bases, with 15 bases between. CDR1 and CDR2 from the germline V gene are SGHTS and YDEGEE. CDR3 residues: CASSFWGARAETQYF. CDR3 coding DNA: TGTGCCAGCAGCTTTTGGGGGGCCCGGGCAGAGACCCAGTACTTC.